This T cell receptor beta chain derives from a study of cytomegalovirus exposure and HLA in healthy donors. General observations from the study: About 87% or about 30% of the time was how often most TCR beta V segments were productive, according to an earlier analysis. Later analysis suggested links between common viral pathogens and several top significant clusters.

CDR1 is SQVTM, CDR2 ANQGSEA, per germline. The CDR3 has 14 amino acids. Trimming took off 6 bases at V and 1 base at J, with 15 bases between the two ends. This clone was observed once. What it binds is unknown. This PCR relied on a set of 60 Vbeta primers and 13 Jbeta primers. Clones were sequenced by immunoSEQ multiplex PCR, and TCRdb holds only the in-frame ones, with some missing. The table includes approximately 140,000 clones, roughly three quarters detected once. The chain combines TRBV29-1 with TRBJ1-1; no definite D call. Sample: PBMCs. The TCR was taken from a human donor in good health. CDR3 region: CSVRAFGPNTEAFF. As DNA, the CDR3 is TGCAGCGTGAGGGCCTTCGGCCCGAACACTGAAGCTTTCTTT.